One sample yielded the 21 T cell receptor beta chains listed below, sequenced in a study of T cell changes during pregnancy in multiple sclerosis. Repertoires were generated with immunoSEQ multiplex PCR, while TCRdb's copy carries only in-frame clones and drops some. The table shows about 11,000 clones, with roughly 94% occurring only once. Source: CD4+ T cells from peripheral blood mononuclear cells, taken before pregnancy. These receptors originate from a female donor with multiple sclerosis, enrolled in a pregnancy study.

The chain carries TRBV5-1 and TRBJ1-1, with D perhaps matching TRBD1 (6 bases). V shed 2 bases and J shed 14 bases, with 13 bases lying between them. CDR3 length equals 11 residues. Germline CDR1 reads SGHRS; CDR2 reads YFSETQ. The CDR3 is CASSFPGTQFF. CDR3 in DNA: TGCGCCAGCAGCTTTCCCGGGACACAATTCTTT.

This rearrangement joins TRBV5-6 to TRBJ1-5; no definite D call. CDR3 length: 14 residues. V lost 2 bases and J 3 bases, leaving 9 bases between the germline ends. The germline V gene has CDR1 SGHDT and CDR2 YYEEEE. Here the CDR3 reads CASSFGVDNQPQHF. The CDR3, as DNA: TGTGCCAGCAGCTTCGGGGTTGACAATCAGCCCCAGCATTTT.

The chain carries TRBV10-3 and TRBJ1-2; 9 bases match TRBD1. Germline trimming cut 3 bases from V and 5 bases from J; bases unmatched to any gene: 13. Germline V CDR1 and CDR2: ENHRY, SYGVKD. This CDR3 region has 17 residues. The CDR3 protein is CAISDVDRGNSRYGYTF. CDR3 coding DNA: TGTGCCATCAGTGACGTGGACAGGGGCAATTCACGGTATGGCTACACCTTC.

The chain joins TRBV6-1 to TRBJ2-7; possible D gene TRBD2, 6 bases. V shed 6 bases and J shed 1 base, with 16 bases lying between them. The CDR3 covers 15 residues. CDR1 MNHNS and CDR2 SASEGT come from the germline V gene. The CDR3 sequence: CASRYRRGDSYEQYF. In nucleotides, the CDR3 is TGTGCCAGCAGGTACAGGAGGGGAGATTCCTACGAGCAGTACTTC.

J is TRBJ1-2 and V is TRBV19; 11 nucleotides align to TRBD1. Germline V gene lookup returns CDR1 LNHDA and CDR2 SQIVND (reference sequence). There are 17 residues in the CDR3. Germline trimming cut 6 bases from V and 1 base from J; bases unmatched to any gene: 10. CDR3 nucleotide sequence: TGTGCCAGTAGAACCCGGGACAGGGGGTCGTATAACTATGGCTACACCTTC. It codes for CASRTRDRGSYNYGYTF.

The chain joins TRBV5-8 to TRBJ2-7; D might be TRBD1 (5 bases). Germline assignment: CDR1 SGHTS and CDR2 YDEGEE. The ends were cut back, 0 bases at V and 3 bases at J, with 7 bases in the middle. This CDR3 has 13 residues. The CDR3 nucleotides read TGTGCCAGCAGCTTGGCAGGGCGCTACGAGCAGTACTTC. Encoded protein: CASSLAGRYEQYF.

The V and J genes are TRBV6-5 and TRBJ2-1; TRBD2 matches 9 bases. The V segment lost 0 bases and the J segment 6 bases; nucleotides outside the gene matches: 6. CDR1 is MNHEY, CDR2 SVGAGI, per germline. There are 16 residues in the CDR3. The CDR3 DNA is TGTGCCAGCAGTTACTCGGCTAGCGGGGCGGGCAATGAGCAGTTCTTC. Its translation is CASSYSASGAGNEQFF.

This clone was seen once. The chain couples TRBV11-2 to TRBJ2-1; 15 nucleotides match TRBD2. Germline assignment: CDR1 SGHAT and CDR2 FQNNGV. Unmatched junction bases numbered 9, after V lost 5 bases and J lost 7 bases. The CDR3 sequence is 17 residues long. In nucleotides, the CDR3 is TGTGCCAGCAGCCTTCCGGGACTAGCGGGGGGCAGGAATGAGCAGTTCTTC. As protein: CASSLPGLAGGRNEQFF.

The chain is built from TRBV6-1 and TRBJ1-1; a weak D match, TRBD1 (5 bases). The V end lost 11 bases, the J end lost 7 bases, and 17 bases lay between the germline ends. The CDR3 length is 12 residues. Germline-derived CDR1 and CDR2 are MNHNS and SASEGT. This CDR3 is CAHSRGTFEAFF. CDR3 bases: TGTGCCCACTCGCGGGGGACCTTTGAAGCTTTCTTT.

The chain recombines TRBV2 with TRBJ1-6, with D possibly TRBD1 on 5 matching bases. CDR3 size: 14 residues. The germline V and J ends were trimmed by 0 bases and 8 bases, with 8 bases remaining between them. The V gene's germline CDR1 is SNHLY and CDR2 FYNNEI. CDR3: CASSEAGTDSPLHF. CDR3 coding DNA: TGTGCCAGCAGTGAAGCTGGGACTGATTCACCCCTCCACTTT.

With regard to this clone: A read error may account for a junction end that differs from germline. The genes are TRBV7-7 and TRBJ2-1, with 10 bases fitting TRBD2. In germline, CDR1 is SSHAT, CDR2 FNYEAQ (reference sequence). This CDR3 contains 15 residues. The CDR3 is CASSPTSGRYNEQFF. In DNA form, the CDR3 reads TGTGCTAGCAGTCCGACTAGCGGGCGTTACAATGAGCAGTTCTTC.

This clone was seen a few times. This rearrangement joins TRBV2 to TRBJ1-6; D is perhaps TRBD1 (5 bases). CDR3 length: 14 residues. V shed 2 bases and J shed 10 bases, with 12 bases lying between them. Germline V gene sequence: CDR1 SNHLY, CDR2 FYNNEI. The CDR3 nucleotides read TGTGCCAGCAGTGAACCAGGGAGGGGCTCACCCCTCCACTTT. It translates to CASSEPGRGSPLHF.

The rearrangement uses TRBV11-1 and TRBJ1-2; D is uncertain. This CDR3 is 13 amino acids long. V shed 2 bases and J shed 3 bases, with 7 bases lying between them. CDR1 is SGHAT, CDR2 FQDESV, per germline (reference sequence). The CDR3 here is CASSLLTDYGYTF. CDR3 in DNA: TGTGCCAGCAGCTTACTAACAGACTATGGCTACACCTTC.

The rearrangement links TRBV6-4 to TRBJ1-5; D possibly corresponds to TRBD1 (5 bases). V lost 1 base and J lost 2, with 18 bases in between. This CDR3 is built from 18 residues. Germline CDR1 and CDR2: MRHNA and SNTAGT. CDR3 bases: TGTGCCAGCAGTGACTACAACAGGCCATCACCGCGCAATCAGCCCCAGCATTTT. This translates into CASSDYNRPSPRNQPQHF.

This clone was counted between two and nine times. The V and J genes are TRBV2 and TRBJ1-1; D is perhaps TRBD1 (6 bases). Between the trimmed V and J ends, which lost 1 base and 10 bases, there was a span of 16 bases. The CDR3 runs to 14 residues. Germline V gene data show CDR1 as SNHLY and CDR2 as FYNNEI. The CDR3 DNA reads TGTGCCAGCAGTGAAGAGGTACGGGGGGCAGGAGCTTTCTTT. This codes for CASSEEVRGAGAFF.

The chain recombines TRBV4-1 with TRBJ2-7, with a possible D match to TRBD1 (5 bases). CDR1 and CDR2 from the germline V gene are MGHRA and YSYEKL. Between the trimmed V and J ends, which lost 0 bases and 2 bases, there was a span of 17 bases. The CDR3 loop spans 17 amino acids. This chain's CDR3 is CASSQDRWGLGTYEQYF. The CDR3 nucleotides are TGCGCCAGCAGCCAAGATCGTTGGGGCCTAGGGACCTACGAGCAGTACTTC.

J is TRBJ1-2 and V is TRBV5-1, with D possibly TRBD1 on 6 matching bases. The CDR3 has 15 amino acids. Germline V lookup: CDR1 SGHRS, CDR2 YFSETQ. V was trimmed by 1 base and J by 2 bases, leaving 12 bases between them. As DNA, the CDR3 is TGCGCCAGCAGCTTGCGGGGGGCGGGGAACTATGGCTACACCTTC. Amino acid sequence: CASSLRGAGNYGYTF.

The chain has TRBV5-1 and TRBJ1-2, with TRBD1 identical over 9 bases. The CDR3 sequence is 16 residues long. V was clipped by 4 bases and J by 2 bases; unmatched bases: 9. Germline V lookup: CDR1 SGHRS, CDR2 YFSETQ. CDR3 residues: CASSIGQGTINYGYTF. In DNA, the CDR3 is TGCGCCAGCAGCATTGGACAGGGGACTATAAACTATGGCTACACCTTC.

For the CDR3, the DNA is TGTGCAAGTCGCTTAGGGGCCCTTTTTGATGCAAAAGAGACCCAGTACTTC. It translates to CASRLGALFDAKETQYF. The V and J genes are TRBV12-2 and TRBJ2-5; the DNA was not compared with TRBD1, the D call given in the table. TRBV12-2 counts as a pseudogene. The CDR3 loop spans 17 amino acids.

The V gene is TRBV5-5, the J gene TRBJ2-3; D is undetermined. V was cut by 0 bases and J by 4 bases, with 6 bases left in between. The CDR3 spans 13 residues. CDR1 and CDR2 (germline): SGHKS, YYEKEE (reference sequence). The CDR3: CASSLDHPDTQYF. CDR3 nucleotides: TGTGCCAGCAGCTTGGATCATCCAGATACGCAGTATTTT.

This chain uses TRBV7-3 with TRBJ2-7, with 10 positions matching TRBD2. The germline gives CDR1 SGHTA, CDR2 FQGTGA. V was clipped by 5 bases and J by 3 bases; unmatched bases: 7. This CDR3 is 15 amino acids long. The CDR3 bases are TGTGCCAGCAGCCCACTAGCGGGGCGACTCTACGAGCAGTACTTC. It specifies CASSPLAGRLYEQYF.